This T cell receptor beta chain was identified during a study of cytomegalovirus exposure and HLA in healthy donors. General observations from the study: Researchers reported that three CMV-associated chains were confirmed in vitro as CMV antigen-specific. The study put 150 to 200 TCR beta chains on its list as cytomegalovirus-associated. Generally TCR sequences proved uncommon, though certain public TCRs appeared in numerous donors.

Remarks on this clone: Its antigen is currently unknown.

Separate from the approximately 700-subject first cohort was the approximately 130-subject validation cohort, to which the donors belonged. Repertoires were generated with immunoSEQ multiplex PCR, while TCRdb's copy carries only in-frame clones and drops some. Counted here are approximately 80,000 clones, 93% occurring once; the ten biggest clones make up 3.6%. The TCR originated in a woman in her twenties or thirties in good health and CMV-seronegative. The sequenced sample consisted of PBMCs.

CDR3 in DNA: TGTGCCAGCAGCTTAAGTACGGGGGGCACAGATACGCAGTATTTT. As protein: CASSLSTGGTDTQYF. The chain joins TRBV7-3 to TRBJ2-3; maybe TRBD2 (6 bases). The length of the CDR3 is 15 residues. Germline lookup yields CDR1 SGHTA and CDR2 FQGTGA. V gave up 1 base and J gave up 1 base, with 9 bases separating them.